This T cell receptor (beta chain) was recorded in a study of blood T cells in healthy people across ages. Study-wide context: Roughly one uniquely barcoded beta molecule per two T cells was captured. Points from the study as a whole: The lack of PBMC sorting stopped any conclusive naive versus antigen-experienced comparison. The recorded TCR beta diversity per million T cells decreased in a roughly linear manner with age.

With respect to this clonotype: Its antigen is currently unknown.

CDR1 and CDR2 (germline): MNHNY, SVGAGI (reference sequence). Trimming left V 8 bases short and J 3 bases short, with 11 bases between. The CDR3 totals 12 residues. Then a second PCR, running roughly 6 to 12 cycles, was carried out with a sample-barcoded 5' primer and a J-beta primer mix. TCRdb fed the 5' RACE reads into MiXCR, producing one record per CDR3 protein. The table records about 1.4 million distinct CDR3 sequences, around 59% of them present only once. No fewer than 7 million PBMCs went into each sample. The TCR sequence derives from a man aged 18 to 29 in good health. Sequencing used blood. The chain couples TRBV6-6 to TRBJ2-7; D is unclear. CDR3 DNA sequence: TGTGCCAGCCGGCCCCCCAACTACGAGCAGTACTTC. Encoded protein: CASRPPNYEQYF.